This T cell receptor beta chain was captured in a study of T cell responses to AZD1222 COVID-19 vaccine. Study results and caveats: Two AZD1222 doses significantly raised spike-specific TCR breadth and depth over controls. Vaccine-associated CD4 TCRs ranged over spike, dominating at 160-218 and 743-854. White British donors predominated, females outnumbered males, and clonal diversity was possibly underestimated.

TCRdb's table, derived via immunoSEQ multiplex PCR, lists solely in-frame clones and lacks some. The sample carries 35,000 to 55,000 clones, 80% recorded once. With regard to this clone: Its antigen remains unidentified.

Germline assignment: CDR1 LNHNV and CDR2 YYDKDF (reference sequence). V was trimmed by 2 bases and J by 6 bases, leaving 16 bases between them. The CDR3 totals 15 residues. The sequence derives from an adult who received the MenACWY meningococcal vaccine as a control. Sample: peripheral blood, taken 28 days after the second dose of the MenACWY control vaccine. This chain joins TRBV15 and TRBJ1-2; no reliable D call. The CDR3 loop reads CATSRIYGGLDGYTF. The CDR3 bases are TGTGCCACCAGCAGAATATATGGTGGACTCGATGGCTACACCTTC.